The 25 T cell receptor beta chains reported below all come from one sample, sequenced in a study of T cells expressing NK-cell markers. TCRdb reanalyzed the 5' RACE reads, giving one entry per CDR3 protein sequence and no DNA. In total, the table holds about 440,000 distinct CDR3 sequences. Material: blood T cells: a sorted CD56 or NKG2C T cell subset, CD4+ or CD8+ T cells, or bulk PBMC T cells (not recorded which). These receptors all come from a woman aged 18 to 75 in good health.

The J gene is TRBJ1-1, the V gene TRBV9. The germline gives CDR1 SGDLS, CDR2 YYNGEE. The CDR3 extends over 18 amino acids. This CDR3 reads CASSVDAAGQLMNTEAFF.

The chain joins TRBV5-1 to TRBJ1-5; the TCRdb call, TRBD1, lacks DNA for checking. CDR1 is SGHRS and CDR2 is YFSETQ in the germline V gene. The CDR3 is 15 residues long. The CDR3 here is CASRSTPGSNQPQHF.

V gene TRBV19 combines with J gene TRBJ2-2; with no DNA, the TCRdb D assignment of TRBD2 cannot be verified. Per germline, CDR1 LNHDA and CDR2 SQIVND (reference sequence). The CDR3 runs 15 residues. CDR3 loop: CASSISSGGTGELFF.

The V and J genes are TRBV12-3 or TRBV12-4 and TRBJ2-5; there is no DNA to check the TCRdb D call of TRBD1. The CDR3 extends over 15 amino acids. CDR3 residues: CDSSLWTGSQETQYF.

The chain links TRBV7-9 to TRBJ2-7; TCRdb indicates TRBD1, and absent DNA this call remains unverified. The germline gives CDR1 SEHNR, CDR2 FQNEAQ (reference sequence). This CDR3 has 13 residues. This chain's CDR3 is CASSFPRSYEQYF.

V gene TRBV12-5 combines with J gene TRBJ1-2. CDR1 and CDR2 from the germline V gene are LGHNT and FRNRAP. This CDR3 is 14 amino acids long. This chain's CDR3 is CASGLVPNYYGYTF.

The rearrangement links TRBV4-3 to TRBJ2-7. The CDR3 spans 15 residues. In germline, CDR1 is LGHNA, CDR2 YSLEER. CDR3 sequence: CASSQEVASSYEQYF.

The chain is built from TRBV6-1 and TRBJ2-1; TCRdb calls TRBD2, which cannot be checked without DNA. Germline CDR1 is MNHNS and CDR2 is SASEGT. The CDR3 runs to 16 residues. CDR3 protein: CASSTPGPSSNNEQFF.

The chain combines TRBV7-2 with TRBJ2-1; absent DNA, TCRdb's TRBD2 call cannot be checked. In germline, CDR1 is SGHTA, CDR2 FQGNSA. The CDR3 runs 15 residues. The CDR3 spells CASSFEGLPNNEQFF.

The gene calls are TRBV6-5 and TRBJ2-5. The CDR3 contains 14 residues. Germline CDR1 and CDR2: MNHEY and SVGAGI. The CDR3 sequence is CASSYGWGQETQYF.

The chain employs TRBV20-1 and TRBJ2-1; TCRdb's D gene call, TRBD2, goes unchecked for lack of DNA. Germline V gene lookup returns CDR1 DFQATT and CDR2 SNEGSKA (reference sequence). The CDR3 loop spans 18 amino acids. The CDR3 loop reads CSASPGVAGPRSYNEQFF.

The chain is built from TRBV20-1 and TRBJ2-3; the D call from TCRdb, TRBD2, cannot be confirmed without DNA. This CDR3 has 15 amino acids. Germline V lookup: CDR1 DFQATT, CDR2 SNEGSKA (reference sequence). CDR3 region: CSVPIDAALTDTQYF.

The V and J genes are TRBV10-1 and TRBJ2-1; TCRdb indicates TRBD1, and absent DNA this call remains unverified. This CDR3 is built from 17 residues. Germline V gene lookup returns CDR1 WNHNN and CDR2 SYGVQD (reference sequence). Here the CDR3 reads CASSGSEGFFMGDEQFF.

The chain has TRBV3-1 and TRBJ2-7. Per germline, CDR1 LGHDT and CDR2 YNNKEL (reference sequence). The CDR3 contains 12 residues. The chain's CDR3 is CASSQGYYEQYF.

The chain has TRBV24-1 and TRBJ2-1; TCRdb picks TRBD1, but there is no DNA to check that call. The CDR3 length is 13 residues. Per germline, CDR1 KGHDR and CDR2 SFDVKD. CDR3 amino acids: CATSDPGQGEQFF.

V usage is TRBV4-3 and J usage is TRBJ1-4; there is no DNA to check the TCRdb D call of TRBD1. Germline V gene sequence: CDR1 LGHNA, CDR2 YSLEER. The CDR3 runs to 16 residues. CDR3 sequence: CASSQDGVRANEKLFF.

The chain carries TRBV10-3 and TRBJ1-2. CDR1 ENHRY and CDR2 SYGVKD come from the germline V gene. CDR3 length: 13 residues. CDR3 protein: CAISGEANYGYTF.

The chain links TRBV4-3 to TRBJ1-2; without DNA, the TCRdb call of TRBD1 cannot be checked. The CDR3 consists of 16 residues. Germline V gene sequence: CDR1 LGHNA, CDR2 YSLEER. The CDR3 reads CASSHLTPDGRNGYTF.

V usage is TRBV10-1 and J usage is TRBJ2-1; TCRdb's D call, TRBD1, is unchecked because there is no DNA. The germline V gene has CDR1 WNHNN and CDR2 SYGVQD (reference sequence). This CDR3 has 15 residues. The CDR3 sequence: CASSESGTTDNEQFF.

The chain combines TRBV29-1 with TRBJ2-7; checking the TCRdb D call of TRBD1 is not possible without DNA. Germline loops: CDR1 SQVTM, CDR2 ANQGSEA. CDR3 length: 15 residues. This CDR3 is CSVEGLPDRGDEQYF.

This chain links TRBV6-2 or TRBV6-3 with TRBJ1-1; TCRdb reports TRBD1, a call that lacks DNA to check it against. Germline values: CDR1 MNHEY, CDR2 SVGEGT. The CDR3 spans 14 residues. CDR3 amino acids: CASSPGAANTEAFF.

The CDR3 spells CASSEPDGYRVSNEKLFF. The rearrangement uses TRBV25-1 and TRBJ1-4. CDR1 is MGHDK, CDR2 SYGVNS, per germline. The CDR3 covers 18 residues.

The gene calls are TRBV7-2 and TRBJ1-1. The CDR3 totals 16 residues. Germline V CDR1 and CDR2: SGHTA, FQGNSA. CDR3 amino acids: CASSRALGTGSTEAFF.

V gene TRBV20-1 combines with J gene TRBJ2-5. CDR3 size: 14 residues. Germline CDR1 reads DFQATT; CDR2 reads SNEGSKA (reference sequence). The CDR3 protein is CSARQPRLQETQYF.

The chain couples TRBV4-3 to TRBJ2-3; TCRdb outputs TRBD2, but without DNA this stays unchecked. The CDR3 runs to 18 residues. Germline CDR1 is LGHNA and CDR2 is YSLEER. CDR3 region: CASSQGLAGGTTTDTQYF.